Listed here are 16 T cell receptor beta chains from one sample, sequenced in a study of T cell repertoires in cytomegalovirus infection. Each CDR3 protein is one row after TCRdb ran MiXCR on the reads. In the table there are approximately 750,000 distinct CDR3 sequences, less than 40% of which are singletons. Material: PBMCs. The receptors here all came from a human donor in good health (CMV status not recorded). Some clones in this sample may be carry-over from other donors' samples.

The V gene is TRBV7-3, the J gene TRBJ1-1; D is undetermined. Per germline, CDR1 SGHTA and CDR2 FQGTGA. CDR3 length: 13 amino acids. The V end lost 5 bases, the J end lost 4 bases, and 11 bases lay between the germline ends. The CDR3 region is CASSRRTRTEAFF. In DNA form, the CDR3 reads TGTGCCAGCAGCCGAAGAACCCGCACTGAAGCTTTCTTT. Supplemented by reference TRBV7-3 and TRBJ1-1, the full variable domain reads GAGVSQTPSNKVTEKGKYVELRCDPISGHTALYWYRQSLGQGPEFLIYFQGTGAADDSGLPNDRFFAVRPEGSVSTLKIQRTERGDSAVYLCASSRRTRTEAFFGQGTRLTVV.

This clonotype was detected a few times. The gene calls are TRBV20-1 and TRBJ2-3, with D perhaps matching TRBD2 (6 bases). V lost 6 bases, J lost 2 bases, and 12 bases lay in between. The germline gives CDR1 DFQATT, CDR2 SNEGSKA (reference sequence). This CDR3 contains 13 residues. The CDR3 here is CSATRDSTDTQYF. CDR3 nucleotides: TGCAGTGCAACCAGGGACTCCACAGATACGCAGTATTTT.

The chain couples TRBV6-1 to TRBJ1-1; no firm D call. The CDR3 spans 15 residues. CDR1 and CDR2 from the germline V gene are MNHNS and SASEGT. V lost 2 bases, J lost 0 bases, and 10 bases lay in between. The CDR3 protein is CASSEPPRMNTEAFF. The CDR3, as DNA: TGTGCCAGCAGTGAACCCCCGAGGATGAACACTGAAGCTTTCTTT.

This clonotype was observed many times. J is TRBJ2-7 and V is TRBV7-2; 9 nucleotides line up with TRBD2. CDR1 and CDR2 (germline): SGHTA, FQGNSA. After removal of 7 bases from V and 6 bases from J, the junction contained 10 bases not matched to a gene. CDR3 length equals 14 residues. The chain's CDR3 is CASTPPGLALEQYF. CDR3 DNA sequence: TGTGCCAGCACCCCCCCGGGACTAGCCCTCGAGCAGTACTTC.

This clonotype has a count of ten or more. This rearrangement joins TRBV7-8 to TRBJ2-2; the D is unclear. V was cut by 5 bases and J by 7 bases, with 11 bases left in between. CDR1 and CDR2 from the germline V gene are SGHVS and FQNEAQ. The CDR3 contains 13 residues. CDR3 sequence reads: CASSTRPGGELFF. The CDR3 coding sequence is TGTGCCAGCAGCACCCGCCCAGGCGGGGAGCTGTTTTTT.

Of note for this clonotype: This sequence may be a read error, since a much larger clone differs from it by one base. This rearrangement joins TRBV7-2 to TRBJ2-7, with D perhaps TRBD1 (5 bases). Germline loops: CDR1 SGHTA, CDR2 FQGNSA. The CDR3 has 15 amino acids. Trimming shortened V by 7 bases and J by 2 bases, and 18 bases separated the two germline ends. CDR3: CASTPRGQTTYEQYF. The CDR3 region has the DNA TGTGCCAGCACACCTCGTGGACAAACAACCTACGAGCAGTACTTC.

A few counts support this clonotype. The rearrangement links TRBV7-2 to TRBJ2-3, with D possibly matching TRBD2 (6 bases). The V end was cut by 5 bases, the J end by 1 base, with 13 bases between. Germline V lookup: CDR1 SGHTA, CDR2 FQGNSA. The CDR3 length is 15 residues. CDR3 amino acids: CASSLTRGGTDTQYF. CDR3 in DNA: TGTGCCAGCAGCCTGACTAGAGGAGGCACAGATACGCAGTATTTT. Looking up the rest from reference TRBV7-2 and TRBJ2-3 gives the full variable domain: GAGVSQSPSNKVTEKGKDVELRCDPISGHTALYWYRQSLGQGLEFLIYFQGNSAPDKSGLPSDRFSAERTGGSVSTLTIQRTQQEDSAVYLCASSLTRGGTDTQYFGPGTRLTVL.

This clonotype was seen many times. The chain employs TRBV7-2 and TRBJ2-5, with 12 bases that match TRBD2. The CDR3 spans 16 residues. V lost 5 bases, J lost 5 bases, and 9 bases stayed unmatched. Germline V lookup: CDR1 SGHTA, CDR2 FQGNSA. The CDR3 is CASSTETSGRAETQYF. CDR3 nucleotide sequence: TGTGCCAGCAGCACTGAGACTAGCGGGAGAGCTGAGACCCAGTACTTC.

This clonotype appeared a few times. The chain links TRBV12-3 or TRBV12-4 to TRBJ1-2; D may be TRBD1 (6 bases). With 6 bases removed from V and 1 base from J, the gap between germline ends came to 12 bases. The CDR3 consists of 14 residues. CDR3 region: CASSHREGNYGYTF. The DNA for the CDR3 is TGTGCCAGCAGCCACAGGGAGGGTAACTATGGCTACACCTTC.

This clonotype was found a few times. The chain couples TRBV19 to TRBJ2-1; weak D call: TRBD2 (6 bases). Germline CDR1 reads LNHDA; CDR2 reads SQIVND (reference sequence). V was clipped by 1 base and J by 3 bases, with 13 bases between them. The CDR3 contains 16 residues. The CDR3 region has the DNA TGTGCCAGTAGTATAGTAACGAGCGGGCTCTACAATGAGCAGTTCTTC. Protein sequence: CASSIVTSGLYNEQFF.

This chain links TRBV5-1 with TRBJ1-1; the D is unclear. CDR1 and CDR2 (germline): SGHRS, YFSETQ. Trimming took off 4 bases at V and 0 bases at J, with 13 bases between the two ends. There are 15 residues in the CDR3. The CDR3 spells CASSRGEGMNTEAFF. In nucleotides, the CDR3 is TGCGCCAGCAGCCGCGGGGAAGGGATGAACACTGAAGCTTTCTTT.

There are a few counts of this clonotype. V gene TRBV4-1 combines with J gene TRBJ1-5; 12 bases map to TRBD1. V gave up 0 bases and J gave up 6 bases; unmatched junction bases: 9. CDR1 and CDR2 from the germline V gene are MGHRA and YSYEKL. CDR3 length equals 18 residues. Written as DNA, the CDR3 is TGCGCCAGCAGCCAAGATCCCGGGACAGGGGGCGCAGGTCAGCCCCAGCATTTT. Encoded protein: CASSQDPGTGGAGQPQHF.

This clonotype was seen a few times. This chain joins TRBV6-6 and TRBJ1-1; D not certain. Trimming took 2 bases from V and 11 from J, leaving 12 bases between them. The germline V gene encodes CDR1 MNHNY and CDR2 SVGAGI (reference sequence). CDR3 length: 12 amino acids. The CDR3 nucleotides read TGTGCCAGCAGTTACGCCCTGAAGCGGGCTTTCTTT. Translation gives CASSYALKRAFF.

This rearrangement joins TRBV20-1 to TRBJ1-5; D might be TRBD1 (5 bases). The germline V gene has CDR1 DFQATT and CDR2 SNEGSKA (reference sequence). The CDR3 has 13 residues. The V end lost 1 base, the J end lost 7 bases, and 11 bases lay between the germline ends. The CDR3 DNA sequence: TGCAGTGCTAGAGCTACAGGTGGGCAGCCCCAGCATTTT. Its protein product is CSARATGGQPQHF.

The chain uses TRBV7-2 and TRBJ2-5, with 10 bases fitting TRBD2. The CDR3 length is 16 residues. J lost 5 bases, V lost 3 bases, and 9 bases had no gene match. CDR1 and CDR2 from the germline V gene are SGHTA and FQGNSA. The CDR3 nucleotides read TGTGCCAGCAGCTTTCGATTAGCGGGGGGCCGGGAGACCCAGTACTTC. Translated, it gives CASSFRLAGGRETQYF.

This clonotype was detected only a few times. CDR3: CASSLVPGATSYEQYF. Written as DNA, the CDR3 is TGTGCCAGCAGCTTAGTTCCAGGAGCTACGTCCTACGAGCAGTACTTC. This rearrangement joins TRBV7-2 to TRBJ2-7; D uncertain. This CDR3 region has 16 residues. Germline CDR1 and CDR2: SGHTA and FQGNSA. V was clipped by 1 base and J by 1 base, with 14 bases between them.